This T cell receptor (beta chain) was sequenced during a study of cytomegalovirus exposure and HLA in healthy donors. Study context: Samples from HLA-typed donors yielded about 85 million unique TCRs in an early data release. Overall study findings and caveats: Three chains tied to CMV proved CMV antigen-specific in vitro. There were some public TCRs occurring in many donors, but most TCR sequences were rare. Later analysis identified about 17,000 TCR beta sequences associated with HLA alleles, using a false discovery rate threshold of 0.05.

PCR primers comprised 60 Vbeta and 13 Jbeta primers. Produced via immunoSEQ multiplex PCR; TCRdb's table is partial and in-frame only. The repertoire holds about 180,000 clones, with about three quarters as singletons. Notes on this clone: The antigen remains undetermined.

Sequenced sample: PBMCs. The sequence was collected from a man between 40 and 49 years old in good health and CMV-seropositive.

As DNA, the CDR3 is TGTGCCAGCAGTCCGAGCTTCGGGGACAGGGTGAAGACCCAGTACTTC. It is translated as CASSPSFGDRVKTQYF. V usage is TRBV28 and J usage is TRBJ2-5, with 9 bases aligning to TRBD1. V trimming: 5 bases; J trimming: 6 bases; junction bases outside the gene matches: 13. This CDR3 is built from 16 residues. Germline V gene sequence: CDR1 MDHEN, CDR2 SYDVKM. Complete variable domain (other parts from reference TRBV28 and TRBJ2-5): DVKVTQSSRYLVKRTGEKVFLECVQDMDHENMFWYRQDPGLGLRLIYFSYDVKMKEKGDIPEGYSVSREKKERFSLILESASTNQTSMYLCASSPSFGDRVKTQYFGPGTRLLVL.